The rows below give T cell receptor beta chains drawn from one sample of a study of blood T cell repertoires in COVID-19. The data were produced by immunoSEQ multiplex PCR, yet TCRdb's version contains in-frame clones alone and is incomplete. The sample lists more than 100,000 clones, over 65% occurring once. Sequencing used peripheral blood. These receptors were taken from a human donor with acute or convalescent COVID-19. The donor label of this sample is uncertain. The CDR3 runs from the conserved cysteine through the conserved F or W. The D gene is left open where the match is weak. Clone size is stated in some rows and not others, as once, few, many or a class when expanded.

TRBD2,TRBJ2-3,-,TRBV9,TGTGCCAGCAGCGCAAAACTAGCGGGCATCACAGATACGCAGTATTTT,CASSAKLAGITDTQYF
-,TRBJ2-5,-,TRBV19,TGTGCCAGTAGTATATCCGGGACAAAGGGAGAGACCCAGTACTTC,CASSISGTKGETQYF
-,TRBJ1-1,-,TRBV7-9,TGTGCCAGCAGCTTAGATATGAACACTGAAGCTTTCTTT,CASSLDMNTEAFF
TRBD2,TRBJ2-3,-,TRBV30,TGTGCCTGGAGTTTTCTAGCGGGGGTGGGCACAGATACGCAGTATTTT,CAWSFLAGVGTDTQYF
TRBD2,TRBJ2-2,-,TRBV19,TGTGCCAGTAGTATTCCTTTTCGGACTAGCGGGGGCCCGTCCGCGAACACCGGGGAGCTGTTTTTT,CASSIPFRTSGGPSANTGELFF
TRBD1,TRBJ2-3,-,TRBV4-2,TGTGCCAGCAGTTTCGGACAGGGCACGTATACGCAGTATTTT,CASSFGQGTYTQYF
TRBD2,TRBJ2-2,few,TRBV5-8,TGTGCCAGCAGCACCCGACTAGCGGGGGGTTCGAACACCGGGGAGCTGTTTTTT,CASSTRLAGGSNTGELFF
TRBD1,TRBJ2-7,-,TRBV6-5,TGTGCCAGCCCGGGGGACAGGGTTCCCTACGAGCAGTACTTC,CASPGDRVPYEQYF
TRBD1,TRBJ1-5,few,TRBV5-6,TGTGCCAGCAGCTTGATGACAGGGAATCAGCCCCAGCATTTT,CASSLMTGNQPQHF
-,TRBJ2-1,-,TRBV3-1/TRBV3-2,TGTGCCAGCAGCCAAGGTACGCGTTCCTACAATGAGCAGTTCTTC,CASSQGTRSYNEQFF
-,TRBJ1-3,-,TRBV30,TGTGCCTGGAGTGTACCCAGGCAGAGCTCTGGAAACACCATATATTTT,CAWSVPRQSSGNTIYF
-,TRBJ1-1,medium-sized,TRBV6-5,TGTGCCAGCACCGACGGGGAGAACACTGAAGCTTTCTTT,CASTDGENTEAFF
-,TRBJ2-5,-,TRBV6-2/TRBV6-3,TGTGCCAGCAGTTACATCTCAAGCAAGGAGACCCAGTACTTC,CASSYISSKETQYF
-,TRBJ1-1,-,TRBV5-1,TGCGCCAGCAGCTTGGGGTGGGGGGATGCGGACACTGAAGCTTTCTTT,CASSLGWGDADTEAFF
-,TRBJ2-2,-,TRBV29-1,TGCAGCGTTGGGACTCCGGGGAACACCGGGGAGCTGTTTTTT,CSVGTPGNTGELFF
-,TRBJ1-1,-,TRBV28,TGTGCCAGCGATGGGGCCGCGGCAGAGGACACTGAAGCTTTCTTT,CASDGAAAEDTEAFF
TRBD2,TRBJ2-5,-,TRBV2,TGTGCCAGCAGTGAAACTAGCGGGAACCAAGAGACCCAGTACTTC,CASSETSGNQETQYF
-,TRBJ1-1,few,TRBV19,TGTGCCAGTAGCAGACAGGCAACCATACGGATGAACACTGAAGCTTTCTTT,CASSRQATIRMNTEAFF
TRBD1,TRBJ1-3,-,TRBV19,TGTGCCAGTACCGGACAGGTCTCTGGAAACACCATATATTTT,CASTGQVSGNTIYF
TRBD1,TRBJ2-5,-,TRBV4-1,TGCGCCAGCAGCCACCCGGGACAGAAACAAGAGACCCAGTACTTC,CASSHPGQKQETQYF
TRBD1,TRBJ1-2,few,TRBV30,TGTGCCTGGAGAGGGGGCAGTTATGGCTACACCTTC,CAWRGGSYGYTF
TRBD1,TRBJ2-7,-,TRBV6-5,TGTGCCAGCATCAAGCCCGGGACAGGGGAGCAGTACTTC,CASIKPGTGEQYF
-,TRBJ1-2,-,TRBV18,TGTGCCAGCTCACAAGGGACTTCCTATGGCTACACCTTC,CASSQGTSYGYTF
-,TRBJ1-5,-,TRBV6-5,TGTGCCAGCAGCCGGACAGCGGACGGGGATCAGCCCCAGCATTTT,CASSRTADGDQPQHF
TRBD2,TRBJ2-1,-,TRBV7-2,TGTGCCAGCAGCGTGAACGGGGGGGCCATTTACAATGAGCAGTTCTTC,CASSVNGGAIYNEQFF
-,TRBJ1-1,few,TRBV18,TGTGCCAGCTCACCACTCATAGAGAACACTGAAGCTTTCTTT,CASSPLIENTEAFF
TRBD1,TRBJ2-6,-,TRBV29-1,TGCAGCGTTGAGCCTCTTGAGGGGGCTTTATTATCTGGGGCCAACGTCCTGACTTTC,CSVEPLEGALLSGANVLTF
TRBD1,TRBJ1-1,-,TRBV6-5,TGTGCCAGCAGTACAAGGGACAGGCGGCCTGAAGCTTTCTTT,CASSTRDRRPEAFF
-,TRBJ1-1,-,TRBV29-1,TGCAGCGTTGAAGATCGGGGTTCTGAAGCTTTCTTT,CSVEDRGSEAFF
TRBD1,TRBJ1-4,-,TRBV6-1,TGTGCCAGCAGTGAAGTCCTAGGGACAGGGGACGCGAAACTGTTTTTT,CASSEVLGTGDAKLFF
-,TRBJ2-5,once,TRBV12-3/TRBV12-4,TGTGCCAGCACCATACACAACCAAGAGACCCAGTACTTC,CASTIHNQETQYF
-,TRBJ1-6,-,TRBV21-1,TGTGCCAGCATCCCCCGGGGACAGGGAGATTCACCCCTCCACTTT,CASIPRGQGDSPLHF
-,TRBJ2-1,-,TRBV7-6,TGTGCCAGCAGCTTACGGCAGGGGTCCTACAATGAGCAGTTCTTC,CASSLRQGSYNEQFF
TRBD1,TRBJ1-3,-,TRBV6-5,TGTGCCAGCAGTTCCCCGGGACAGGGAAGGAACACCATATATTTT,CASSSPGQGRNTIYF
TRBD2,TRBJ2-5,-,TRBV6-5,TGTGCCAGAGCGGGACTAGCGGGGGGGCAGATGGCCCAGTACTTC,CARAGLAGGQMAQYF
TRBD1,TRBJ2-3,-,TRBV29-1,TGCAGCGTGAAGGGACAGGGTGGTGGTACGCAGTATTTT,CSVKGQGGGTQYF
-,TRBJ1-2,-,TRBV10-3,TGTGCCATCAGCGGGGGACCGCTGTATGGCTACACCTTC,CAISGGPLYGYTF
-,TRBJ1-2,-,TRBV24-1,TGTGCCACCAGTGATTTGCCCGACAGGGGCTACACCTTC,CATSDLPDRGYTF
-,TRBJ2-6,-,TRBV3-1/TRBV3-2,TGTGCCAGCAGCCTGCGGGCCGGCTCTGGGGCCAACGTCCTGACTTTC,CASSLRAGSGANVLTF
-,TRBJ1-1,-,TRBV6-5,TGTGCCAGCAATCCAGGACGGGAGAACACTGAAGCTTTCTTT,CASNPGRENTEAFF
-,TRBJ1-1,-,TRBV27,TGTGCCAGCAGTTCGGGCAGGACAGACACTGAAGCTTTCTTT,CASSSGRTDTEAFF
-,TRBJ2-2,-,TRBV7-9,TGTGCCAGCAGTTTAGGGGGGCCGGAGACCGGGGAGCTGTTTTTT,CASSLGGPETGELFF
-,TRBJ1-5,-,TRBV21-1,TGTGCCAGCAGAATGGCCCGGGACAGGGAGAGGCCCCAGCATTTT,CASRMARDRERPQHF
-,TRBJ1-2,-,TRBV28,TGTGCCAGCAGTTTGCTCCCACAGCTGGACTATGGCTACACCTTC,CASSLLPQLDYGYTF
TRBD1,TRBJ1-1,once,TRBV11-2,TGTGCCAGCAGCCCCTTTGAGACAGGGGAAGAGAACACTGAAGCTTTCTTT,CASSPFETGEENTEAFF
-,TRBJ2-1,-,TRBV7-9,TGTGCCAGCAGCCGACCCAGGACAGACCTCTACAATGAGCAGTTCTTC,CASSRPRTDLYNEQFF
TRBD1,TRBJ1-5,-,TRBV6-5,TGTGCCAGCAGTCAGGGGGGTACTCAGCCCCAGCATTTT,CASSQGGTQPQHF
-,TRBJ1-1,-,TRBV7-8,TGTGCCAGCAGCCCCGGACATGAGAACACTGAAGCTTTCTTT,CASSPGHENTEAFF
-,TRBJ1-1,few,TRBV5-1,TGCGCCAGCAGCTTCACGGAGAGCCCGGGGTACACTGAAGCTTTCTTT,CASSFTESPGYTEAFF
TRBD1,TRBJ1-5,few,TRBV27,TGTGCCAGCAGAAGGGACAGCTATTATAGCAATCAGCCCCAGCATTTT,CASRRDSYYSNQPQHF
TRBD1,TRBJ2-6,-,TRBV5-1,TGCGCCAGCAGTATCCCACAGGGGGCGCAAGTCCTGACTTTC,CASSIPQGAQVLTF
TRBD1,TRBJ1-2,-,TRBV7-2,TGTGCCAGCAGCTTTGGGACAGAAAGCTATGGCTACACCTTC,CASSFGTESYGYTF
TRBD1,TRBJ1-6,-,TRBV6-6,TGTGCCAGCAGTTACTCGGAGGACAGGGGGCGAGGTCCCCTCCACTTT,CASSYSEDRGRGPLHF
-,TRBJ2-7,once,TRBV7-3,TGTGCCAGCAGCTCCCAGGTTGACGACGAGCAGTACTTC,CASSSQVDDEQYF
TRBD2,TRBJ2-7,-,TRBV3-1/TRBV3-2,TGTGCCAGCAGCCACTCTCTTCGGACTAGCTACGAGCAGTACTTC,CASSHSLRTSYEQYF
-,TRBJ2-3,-,TRBV5-1,TGCGCCAGCAGCCTGATAGGGGAAGGCACAGATACGCAGTATTTT,CASSLIGEGTDTQYF
-,TRBJ2-4,-,TRBV1,TGCACCAGCAGCCAAGGAATAGGGCAGGGGAAAAACATTCAGTACTTC,CTSSQGIGQGKNIQYF
TRBD1,TRBJ2-7,-,TRBV28,TGTGCCAGCCAAGCGGGACAGGGAGGGGCCTACGAGCAGTACTTC,CASQAGQGGAYEQYF
TRBD1,TRBJ1-2,-,TRBV11-3,TGTGCCAGCAGAATTAAGACAGGGGGAGGCTATGGCTACACCTTC,CASRIKTGGGYGYTF
TRBD1,TRBJ1-5,-,TRBV2,TGTGCCAGCAACCGGGACAGGAATCAGCCCCAGCATTTT,CASNRDRNQPQHF